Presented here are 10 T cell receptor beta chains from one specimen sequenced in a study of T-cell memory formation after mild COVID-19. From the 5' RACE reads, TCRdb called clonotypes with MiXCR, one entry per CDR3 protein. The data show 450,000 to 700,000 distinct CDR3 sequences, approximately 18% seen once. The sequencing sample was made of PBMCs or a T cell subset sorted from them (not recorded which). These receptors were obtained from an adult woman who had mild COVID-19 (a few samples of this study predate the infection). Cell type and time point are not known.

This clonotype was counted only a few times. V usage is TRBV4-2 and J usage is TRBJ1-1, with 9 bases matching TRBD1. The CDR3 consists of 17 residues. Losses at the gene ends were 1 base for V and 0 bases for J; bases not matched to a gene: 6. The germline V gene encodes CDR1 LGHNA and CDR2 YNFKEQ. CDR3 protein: CASSQASRDRVNTEAFF. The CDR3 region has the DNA TGTGCCAGCAGCCAAGCGAGCCGGGACAGGGTGAACACTGAAGCTTTCTTT.

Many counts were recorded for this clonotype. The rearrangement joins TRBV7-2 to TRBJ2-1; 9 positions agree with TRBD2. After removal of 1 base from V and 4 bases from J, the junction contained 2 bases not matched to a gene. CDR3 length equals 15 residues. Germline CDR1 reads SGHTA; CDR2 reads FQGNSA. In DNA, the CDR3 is TGTGCCAGCAGCTTAGGACTAGCGGCTTACAATGAGCAGTTCTTC. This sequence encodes CASSLGLAAYNEQFF.

CDR3 in DNA: TGCGCCAGCAGCTTGGTCGGGTCAATAGATACGCAGTATTTT. Its translation is CASSLVGSIDTQYF. J is TRBJ2-3 and V is TRBV5-1; unclear D gene. Deletions cut 0 bases from V and 5 bases from J, with 10 bases between. Germline V gives CDR1 SGHRS, CDR2 YFSETQ. The CDR3 runs 14 residues.

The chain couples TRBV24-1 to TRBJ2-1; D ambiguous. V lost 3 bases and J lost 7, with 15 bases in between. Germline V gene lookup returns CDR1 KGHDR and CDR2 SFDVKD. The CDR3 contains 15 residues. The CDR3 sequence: CATSDRVGVRNEQFF. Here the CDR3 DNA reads TGTGCCACCAGTGATCGGGTTGGGGTTCGTAATGAGCAGTTCTTC.

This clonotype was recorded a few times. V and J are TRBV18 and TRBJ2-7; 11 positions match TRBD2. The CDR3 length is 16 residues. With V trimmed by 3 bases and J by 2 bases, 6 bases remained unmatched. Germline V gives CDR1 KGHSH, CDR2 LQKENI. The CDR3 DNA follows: TGTGCCAGCTCACCTACGGGACTAGCGGCACCCTACGAGCAGTACTTC. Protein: CASSPTGLAAPYEQYF.

CDR3 nucleotide sequence: TGTGCCAGCAGCTTAAGGGTTAGCGAGCAGTACTTC. As protein: CASSLRVSEQYF. The chain uses TRBV7-2 and TRBJ2-7; D gene unclear. V was clipped by 2 bases and J by 6 bases, with 8 bases between them. CDR3 length: 12 residues. Germline CDR1 is SGHTA and CDR2 is FQGNSA.

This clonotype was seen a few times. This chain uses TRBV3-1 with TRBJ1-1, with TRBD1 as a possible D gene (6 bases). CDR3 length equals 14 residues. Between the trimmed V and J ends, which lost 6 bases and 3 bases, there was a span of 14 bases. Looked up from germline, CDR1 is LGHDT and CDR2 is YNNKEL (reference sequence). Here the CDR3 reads CASRETGHDTEAFF. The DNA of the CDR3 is TGTGCCAGCAGAGAAACGGGACACGACACTGAAGCTTTCTTT.

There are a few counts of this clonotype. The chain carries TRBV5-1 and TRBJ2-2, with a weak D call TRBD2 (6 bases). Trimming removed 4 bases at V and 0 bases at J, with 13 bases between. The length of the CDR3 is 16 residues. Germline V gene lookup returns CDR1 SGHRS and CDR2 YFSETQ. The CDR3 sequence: CASSVLGGTNTGELFF. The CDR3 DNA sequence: TGCGCCAGCAGCGTTCTTGGGGGGACGAACACCGGGGAGCTGTTTTTT.

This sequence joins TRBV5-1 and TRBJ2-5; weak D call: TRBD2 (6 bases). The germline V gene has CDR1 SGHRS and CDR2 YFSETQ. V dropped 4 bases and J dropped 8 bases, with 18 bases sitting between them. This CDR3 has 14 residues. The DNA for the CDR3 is TGCGCCAGCAGCCAGGGACTGAGAGGGGATACCCAGTACTTC. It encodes CASSQGLRGDTQYF.

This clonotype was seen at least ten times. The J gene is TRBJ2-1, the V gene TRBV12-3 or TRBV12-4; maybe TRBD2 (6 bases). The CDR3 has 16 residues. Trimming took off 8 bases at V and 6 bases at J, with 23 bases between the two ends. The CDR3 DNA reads TGTGCCAGCGGAATCGGGTCTAGGATTAGCGGCAATGAGCAGTTCTTC. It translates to CASGIGSRISGNEQFF.